This section outlines one T cell receptor beta chain sequence together with its context. Antigen unknown. The data were obtained in a study of identifying expanded T cells in peripheral blood. With V trimmed by 7 bases and J by 0 bases, 1 base remained unmatched. Germline V gene data show CDR1 as MNHNY and CDR2 as SVGAGI (reference sequence). This CDR3 has 13 amino acids. Study observations and caveats: Across healthy donors, higher total template counts meant significantly greater approximately two-week count variance. Approximately 1.1 clones differed between technical replicates, versus around 15 and 18 over time.

Libraries were prepared by immunoSEQ multiplex PCR; TCRdb keeps only in-frame clonotypes and omits some of them. There are about 100,000 clones in the sample; over 70% occur only once, and about 5.5% lies in the top ten. V is TRBV6-6 and J is TRBJ2-7, with TRBD1 identical over 9 bases. Material: blood. This TCR was sampled from a person between 18 and 69 years old in good health. In DNA, the CDR3 is TGTGCCAGCATGGACAGGGGCTCCTACGAGCAGTACTTC. Its protein is CASMDRGSYEQYF.